Reported below is one TCR beta chain. There is no known antigen for this receptor. The junction departs from germline at one end; a sequencing error may be responsible. The sample belongs to a study of T cell responses to AZD1222 COVID-19 vaccine (dated by TCRdb to the early 2020s). Concerning the study at large: TCR sequencing was performed for 230 to 250 trial participants, of whom about 200 were given two doses of AZD1222 and approximately 25 were given two doses of MenACWY control vaccine. Enrollment into the trials was organized by age into subgroups of 18-55, 56-69 and 70-plus years, and those subgroups contained roughly 150, 30 and 60 TCR-sequenced participants, respectively. Beyond this particular receptor, the publication reports: In the small 56-69-year group, the increase in depth fell short of significance, most likely because of low power. CD4 TCRs associated with the vaccine covered the entire spike protein, and the dominant responses were in regions 160-218 and 743-854. After two AZD1222 doses, spike-specific TCR breadth and depth were significantly higher than at day 0 and than in MenACWY recipients. Because no day 14 peak-response samples were available, repertoires were characterized only after the peak T cell response. Only five to seven AZD1222 recipients were SARS-CoV-2 seropositive at baseline, limiting conclusions about previously exposed vaccinees. Most participants were white British and females outnumbered males, and the authors suggested that clonal diversity may have been underestimated. Reportedly, close to half of the unique spike-specific TCRs recognized epitopes lying outside the regions that are mutated in the B.1.351 and B.1.1.7 variants.

The CDR3 regions of human TCRbeta chains were analyzed by immunosequencing. Concerning the study's data processing: Repertoire TCRs were matched against a reference library of SARS-CoV-2-specific TCRs generated with the MIRA antigen-specificity platform. Breadth was defined as the fraction of unique TCRs that were SARS-CoV-2-associated, and depth was defined as the fraction of total T cells that were SARS-CoV-2-associated. Using the MIRA data, each spike-specific TCR was assigned both to the spike region to which the TCR was reactive and to a CD4 or CD8 class. Log10-transformed breadth and depth values were compared by one-way ANOVA with Sidak's multiple comparisons tests. TCRdb's version of the immuneACCESS table is confined to in-frame rearrangements and falls short of the full clone set. An unresolved V gene accounts for under half of the shortfall where checked; the remainder is of unknown origin. That table furnishes V, J and clone size, whereas the DNA furnished D and trimming. The sample table records approximately 200,000 clones; 87% of these occur just once. Approximately 2.5% of the sample comes from the top ten.

The sample's time point label, in plain terms: baseline before first vaccination. Read against the paper, the sample's treatment or condition label means: meningococcal conjugate vaccine given as trial control. Vaccinee samples were obtained from the UK trials COV001 and COV002, which included a single-blind randomized controlled phase 2/3 trial of AZD1222 (ChAdOx1 nCoV-19) in healthy adults. For TCRbeta chain sequencing, PBMC samples were collected from trial participants at day 0 and at day 28 after the second dose. The CDR3 spans 16 residues, from the cysteine through the phenylalanine. CDR3 DNA only is kept here, 48 bases in frame from base 1. Looking up the germline V gene (reference sequence) yields CDR1 PRHDT and CDR2 FYEKMQ.

Recombination connected TRBV13 to TRBJ2-7; TRBD2 matches 11 bases in the middle. The clonotype originates from an adult in good health. This material consisted of peripheral blood, taken on day 0 of MenACWY control vaccination. The CDR3 region reads CASSSTSGGPTVERYF. The sequence in DNA is TGTGCCAGCAGCTCCACTAGCGGGGGCCCAACCGTGGAGCGGTACTTC.